What follows describes a single T cell receptor beta chain. Some clones are missing from TCRdb's copy, which holds only in-frame ones; the method was immunoSEQ multiplex PCR. The sample includes under 450,000 clones, more than 75% seen only once; the top ten take 1% to 1.5%. This study enrolled people aged roughly 18 to 90 from around 26 US geographic areas. Participants reported their clinical history, and cohort assignment relied on those reports. This sample stems from a study of blood T cell repertoires in COVID-19. Study details: In each case, the material was cDNA or gDNA derived from T cells, B-cell-depleted T cells, or PBMCs.

Trimming pared 3 bases from V and 3 bases from J, leaving 9 bases between. Germline CDR1 reads SGHVT; CDR2 reads SQSDAQ. There are 13 residues in the CDR3. The specimen sequenced was PBMCs or T cells enriched from blood (not recorded which). V and J are TRBV7-4 and TRBJ2-7; D is ambiguous. This clonotype was obtained from a man aged 30 to 45 who had recovered from COVID-19. The CDR3 sequence is CASSFRAYYEQYF. Here the CDR3 DNA reads TGTGCCAGCAGCTTCCGAGCTTACTACGAGCAGTACTTC.